These 9 T cell receptor beta chains were sequenced from one sample in a study of regulatory T cells in long-lasting Graves disease. Indicated time point: newly diagnosed GD, antithyroid drugs for less than 3 months. Scientists built the TCR library using RNA that was extracted from PBMCs. Relying on iRepertoire HTBI primers and Arm-PCR of CDR3 regions, the team built TCR beta libraries. TCRdb re-called the multiplex PCR reads with MiXCR, one entry per CDR3 protein. The data show hundreds of thousands of distinct CDR3 sequences, less than 20% seen once. The sample was also reused in another study, on T cells in Graves' hyperthyroidism and ophthalmopathy.

The material was peripheral blood mononuclear cells (PBMCs), obtained at new diagnosis, from a patient treated with antithyroid drugs. The receptor set was obtained from a woman in her 30s with Graves disease.

In DNA, the CDR3 is TGTGCCAGCAGCTTAAGTCAGGGGGCCGCTGGGGCCAACGTCCTGACTTTC. Protein: CASSLSQGAAGANVLTF. The chain recombines TRBV7-3 with TRBJ2-6, with 8 bases fitting TRBD1. CDR1 is SGHTA and CDR2 is FQGTGA in the germline V gene. This CDR3 has 17 amino acids. With V trimmed by 1 base and J by 2 bases, 4 bases remained unmatched.

This clonotype was seen repeatedly, ten times or more. V is TRBV28 and J is TRBJ2-3, with D maybe TRBD2 (6 bases). The CDR3 consists of 15 residues. The V end lost 4 bases, the J end lost 3 bases, and 14 bases lay between the germline ends. The V gene's germline CDR1 is MDHEN and CDR2 SYDVKM. The CDR3 is CASSSRRGRTDTQYF. The CDR3 DNA reads TGTGCCAGCAGTTCGAGGAGGGGAAGGACAGATACGCAGTATTTT.

About this clonotype: A read error may produce the germline difference seen at one junction end. The V and J genes are TRBV7-9 and TRBJ2-7; the match to TRBD2 covers 12 bases. The CDR3 is made up of 14 amino acids. Looked up from germline, CDR1 is SEHNR and CDR2 is FQNEAQ (reference sequence). The CDR3 spells CTSSLAGGPYEQYF. CDR3 in DNA: TGTACCAGCAGTCTAGCGGGAGGGCCCTACGAGCAGTACTTC.

The chain is built from TRBV2 and TRBJ2-3; D not certain. Trimming stripped 7 bases from V and 4 bases from J, with 15 bases between. There are 14 residues in the CDR3. The germline V gene has CDR1 SNHLY and CDR2 FYNNEI. CDR3 amino acids: CASKNRTGSDTQYF. In DNA form, the CDR3 reads TGTGCCAGCAAAAATAGAACTGGCTCAGATACGCAGTATTTT.

The V call is TRBV18, the J call TRBJ2-3; no definite D call. Trimming took off 1 base at V and 0 bases at J, with 5 bases between the two ends. Germline CDR1 and CDR2: KGHSH and LQKENI. CDR3 length: 14 amino acids. CDR3 amino acids: CASSPQDSTDTQYF. DNA for the CDR3: TGTGCCAGCTCACCACAAGACAGCACAGATACGCAGTATTTT.

This chain uses TRBV5-1 with TRBJ2-5; D not resolved. CDR3 length equals 14 residues. V shed 2 bases and J shed 1 base, with 9 bases lying between them. Germline V gene lookup returns CDR1 SGHRS and CDR2 YFSETQ. CDR3 sequence reads: CASSFNSPQETQYF. The CDR3 DNA is TGCGCCAGCAGCTTTAATAGCCCCCAAGAGACCCAGTACTTC.

This clonotype was found a few times. The chain uses TRBV9 and TRBJ2-7, with TRBD1 matching over 10 bases. V trimming: 2 bases; J trimming: 2 bases; junction bases outside the gene matches: 4. Germline CDR1 reads SGDLS; CDR2 reads YYNGEE. The CDR3 loop spans 15 amino acids. The CDR3 protein is CASSVGTGVPYEQYF. The CDR3 DNA reads as TGTGCCAGCAGCGTGGGGACAGGGGTCCCCTACGAGCAGTACTTC.

The gene calls are TRBV11-1 and TRBJ2-3, with a tentative D call TRBD2 (5 bases). From germline, CDR1 is SGHAT and CDR2 FQDESV (reference sequence). This CDR3 is 17 amino acids long. Trimming took 3 bases from V and 5 from J, leaving 21 bases between them. CDR3 nucleotide sequence: TGTGCCAGCAGCTTCTTCCCACAGAAGTCACGGGAAGATACGCAGTATTTT. Encoded protein: CASSFFPQKSREDTQYF. Combining the CDR3 with reference TRBV11-1 and TRBJ2-3 gives the whole variable domain EAEVAQSPRYKITEKSQAVAFWCDPISGHATLYWYRQILGQGPELLVQFQDESVVDDSQLPKDRFSAERLKGVDSTLKIQPAELGDSAMYLCASSFFPQKSREDTQYFGPGTRLTVL.

This clonotype was detected only a few times. The DNA of the CDR3 is TGTGCCAGCAGCCAAAACCCCGCACAGGGTGCCTACAATGAGCAGTTCTTC. Its protein product is CASSQNPAQGAYNEQFF. The rearrangement joins TRBV3-1 to TRBJ2-1, with D possibly being TRBD1 (6 bases). The ends were cut back, 2 bases at V and 2 bases at J, with 16 bases in the middle. The CDR3 length is 17 residues. Germline lookup yields CDR1 LGHDT and CDR2 YNNKEL (reference sequence).